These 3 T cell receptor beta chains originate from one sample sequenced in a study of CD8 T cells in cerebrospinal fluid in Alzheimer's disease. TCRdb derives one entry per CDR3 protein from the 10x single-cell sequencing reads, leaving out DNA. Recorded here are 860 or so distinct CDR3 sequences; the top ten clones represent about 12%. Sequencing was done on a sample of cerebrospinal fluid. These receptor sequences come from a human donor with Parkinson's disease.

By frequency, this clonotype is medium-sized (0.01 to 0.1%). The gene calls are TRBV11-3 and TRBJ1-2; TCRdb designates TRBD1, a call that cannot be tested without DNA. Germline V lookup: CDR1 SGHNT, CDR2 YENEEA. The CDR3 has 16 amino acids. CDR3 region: CASSPTGQGAERGYTF.

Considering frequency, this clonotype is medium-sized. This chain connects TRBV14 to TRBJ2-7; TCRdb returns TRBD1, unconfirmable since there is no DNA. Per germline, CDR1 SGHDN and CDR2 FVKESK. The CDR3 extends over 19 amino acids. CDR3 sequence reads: CASSKSRDRGISANYEQYF.

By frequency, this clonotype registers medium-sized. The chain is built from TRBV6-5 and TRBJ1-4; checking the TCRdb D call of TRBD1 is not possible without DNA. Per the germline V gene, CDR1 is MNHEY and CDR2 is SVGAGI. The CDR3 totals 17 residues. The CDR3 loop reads CASSYSEQGALKEKLFF.